A single sample is the source of the 5 T cell receptor beta chains below, sequenced in a study of T cell responses to AZD1222 COVID-19 vaccine. Sequencing was performed with immunoSEQ multiplex PCR; in TCRdb, only in-frame clones are kept and a portion is missing. The data hold about 150,000 clones, with 91% observed a single time. Sequences were derived from peripheral blood, sampled 28 days after the second AZD1222 dose. The receptors here all came from an adult who received the AZD1222 COVID-19 vaccine.

The gene calls are TRBV3-1 (or the pseudogene TRBV3-2) and TRBJ2-7; D is possibly TRBD2 (5 bases). The CDR3 sequence is 12 residues long. CDR1 is LGHDT, CDR2 YNNKEL, per germline (reference sequence). V dropped 6 bases and J dropped 1 base, with 7 bases sitting between them. The DNA of the CDR3 is TGTGCCAGCAGGACGGGGTCCTACGAGCAGTACTTC. It specifies CASRTGSYEQYF.

Remarks on this clone: An end of the junction does not agree with germline; a read error may underlie this. This chain connects TRBV5-1 to TRBJ1-1, with D tentatively TRBD1 (6 bases). Germline CDR1 SGHRS, CDR2 YFSETQ. This CDR3 comprises 16 residues. The CDR3 DNA is TGCGCCAGCAGTTTGGGGGCGCCACAGGGCACCACTGAAGCTTTCTTT. This codes for CASSLGAPQGTTEAFF.

The chain is built from TRBV11-3 and TRBJ2-7, with TRBD2 matching 9 bases. V lost 6 bases, J lost 6 bases, and 9 bases stayed unmatched. Germline V lookup: CDR1 SGHNT, CDR2 YENEEA. This CDR3 is built from 14 residues. The CDR3, as DNA: TGTGCCAGCAGTCTGGGGCGGGAGGGATCCGAGCAGTACTTC. This encodes CASSLGREGSEQYF.

This chain links TRBV9 with TRBJ2-5; no reliable D call. V was shortened by 0 bases and J by 3 bases, with 15 bases between the two germline ends. The germline CDR1 and CDR2 sequences are SGDLS and YYNGEE. The CDR3 has 16 residues. Here the CDR3 reads CASSVGERAMEETQYF. CDR3 nucleotide sequence: TGTGCCAGCAGCGTAGGAGAGCGAGCCATGGAAGAGACCCAGTACTTC.

The chain joins TRBV6-2 or TRBV6-3 to TRBJ2-7; weak D call: TRBD2 (6 bases). Germline V gene data show CDR1 as MNHEY and CDR2 as SVGEGT. V lost 6 bases and J 0 bases, leaving 24 bases between the germline ends. The CDR3 is 18 residues long. CDR3 sequence reads: CASSLLLASGPGSYEQYF. Here the CDR3 DNA reads TGTGCCAGCAGCCTACTTCTAGCGTCGGGCCCAGGCTCCTACGAGCAGTACTTC.